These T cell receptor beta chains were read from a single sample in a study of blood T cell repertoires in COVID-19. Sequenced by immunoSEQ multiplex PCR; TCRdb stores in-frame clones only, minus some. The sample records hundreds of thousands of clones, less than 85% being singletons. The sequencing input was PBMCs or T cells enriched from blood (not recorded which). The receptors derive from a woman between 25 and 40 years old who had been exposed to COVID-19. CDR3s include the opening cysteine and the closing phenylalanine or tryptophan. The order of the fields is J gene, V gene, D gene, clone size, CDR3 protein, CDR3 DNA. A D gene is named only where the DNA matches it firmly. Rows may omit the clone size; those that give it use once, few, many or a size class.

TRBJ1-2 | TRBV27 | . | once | CASSLKGQGTYGYTF | TGTGCCAGCAGTTTGAAAGGGCAGGGGACCTATGGCTACACCTTC
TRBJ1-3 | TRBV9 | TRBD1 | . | CASSVAGYDRGEGNTIYF | TGTGCCAGCAGCGTAGCGGGATATGACAGGGGGGAAGGAAACACCATATATTTT
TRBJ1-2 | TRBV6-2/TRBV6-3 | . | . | CASSYLLGVDGYTF | TGTGCCAGCAGTTACCTATTGGGAGTAGATGGCTACACCTTC
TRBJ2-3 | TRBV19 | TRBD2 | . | CASHSSGEVTDTQYF | TGTGCCAGTCATTCTAGCGGGGAGGTCACAGATACGCAGTATTTT
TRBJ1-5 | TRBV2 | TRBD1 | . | CASSPYGTGSQPQHF | TGTGCCAGCAGTCCGTACGGGACAGGGTCGCAGCCCCAGCATTTT
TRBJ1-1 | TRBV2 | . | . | CASSRDKNTEAFF | TGTGCCAGCAGTCGCGACAAGAACACTGAAGCTTTCTTT
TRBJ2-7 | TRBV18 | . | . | CASSPFTDSLSYEQYF | TGTGCCAGCTCACCTTTTACCGACAGCCTCTCCTACGAGCAGTACTTC
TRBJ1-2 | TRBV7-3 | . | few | CASSSTWTAASTF | TGTGCCAGCAGCTCCACGTGGACAGCTGCCTCCACCTTC
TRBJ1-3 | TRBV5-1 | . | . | CASSVSWGVSGNTIYF | TGCGCCAGCAGCGTTTCATGGGGGGTCTCTGGAAACACCATATATTTT
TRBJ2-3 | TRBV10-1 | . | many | CASSESQGHTDTQYF | TGCGCCAGCAGTGAGTCACAGGGACACACAGATACGCAGTATTTT
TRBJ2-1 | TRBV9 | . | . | CASSVGPTRTYNEQFF | TGTGCCAGCAGCGTAGGCCCTACGAGGACTTACAATGAGCAGTTCTTC
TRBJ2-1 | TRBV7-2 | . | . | CASSTRQGGNEQFF | TGTGCCAGCAGCACTCGACAGGGAGGTAATGAGCAGTTCTTC
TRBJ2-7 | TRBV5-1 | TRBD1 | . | CASSPDRGTYEQYF | TGCGCCAGCAGCCCCGACAGGGGGACCTACGAGCAGTACTTC
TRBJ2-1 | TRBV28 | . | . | CASSFLTDYNEQFF | TGTGCCAGCAGTTTCCTAACAGATTACAATGAGCAGTTCTTC
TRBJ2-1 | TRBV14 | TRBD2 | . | CASSQYQLAGGAEQFF | TGTGCCAGCAGCCAATACCAACTAGCGGGAGGGGCTGAGCAGTTCTTC
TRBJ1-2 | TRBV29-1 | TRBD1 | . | CSVGDRGTNYGYTF | TGCAGCGTTGGGGACAGAGGTACTAACTATGGCTACACCTTC
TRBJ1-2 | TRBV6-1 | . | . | CASSDVGGYTF | TGTGCCAGCAGTGATGTGGGCGGCTACACCTTC
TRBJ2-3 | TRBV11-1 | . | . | CASSLRFDSYTDTQYF | TGTGCCAGCAGCTTAAGATTTGACTCATACACAGATACGCAGTATTTT